The sequence of this T cell receptor beta chain was determined in a study of response to subunit inactivated influenza vaccine. Germline CDR1 is MNHEY and CDR2 is SVGEGT. The CDR3 runs to 16 residues. V lost 6 bases and J lost 0; bases outside the gene matches: 11. This clonotype has only a few counts. The antigen remains unidentified. MiXCR, applied by TCRdb to the RT-PCR reads, yields one record per CDR3 protein. The sample carries about 700,000 distinct CDR3 sequences, 14% recorded once. Study findings and constraints: The authors put forward the suggestion that each seasonal influenza vaccination may bring in only a limited number of new T cells.

The rearrangement uses TRBV6-2 or TRBV6-3 and TRBJ2-7, with TRBD1 matching over 7 bases. This clonotype was obtained from a man aged 50-59 years who received an inactivated influenza vaccine. The source material was PBMCs from blood, sampled around two weeks before vaccination. The CDR3 is CASSNTGTAYSYEQYF. CDR3 nucleotide sequence: TGTGCCAGCAGCAACACCGGGACAGCCTACTCCTACGAGCAGTACTTC.